This TCR beta chain appears in the sequencing data of a study of identical twins. TCRdb independently ran MiXCR on the 5' RACE reads; one entry per CDR3 protein. The sample has about 890,000 distinct CDR3 sequences, about 12% seen once. This clonotype was picked up a small number of times. The CDR3 length is 15 residues. CDR1 is MGHRA and CDR2 is YSYEKL in the germline V gene. Trimming cost V 1 base and J 4 bases; bases outside gene matches: 4. The data were also submitted as part of a second study, on yellow fever vaccine responses in identical twins. This second study notes: Reportedly, the response of twins' T cells to the vaccine seemed partly convergent, partly personalized.

The rearrangement uses TRBV4-1 and TRBJ2-3; TRBD2 aligns across 8 bases. The material sequenced was PBMCs. This clonotype was sampled from a woman aged 18-30 years in good health. Here the CDR3 DNA reads TGCGCCAGCAGCCAAGCGGGGGGGGCGGCAGATACGCAGTATTTT. Its translation is CASSQAGGAADTQYF.